This TCR beta chain was retrieved from a study of cytomegalovirus exposure and HLA in healthy donors. Study-level points and caveats: Most sequenced TCRs were rare (though some public TCRs occurred in many donors). Confirmation was obtained in vitro that three CMV-associated chains are specific for CMV antigens. A list of about 180 TCR beta chains associated with cytomegalovirus was given.

Here immunoSEQ multiplex PCR was the method, and the copy in TCRdb shows in-frame clones only, minus some. The sample has under 400,000 clones, roughly 90% seen once. A word on this clone: Its cognate antigen is unknown.

Germline V gene lookup returns CDR1 LNHDA and CDR2 SQIVND (reference sequence). CDR3 length: 13 amino acids. Trimming removed 3 bases from V and 3 bases from J, with 9 bases in between. The TCR sequence derives from a man younger than 40 in good health and CMV-seronegative. The rearrangement joins TRBV19 to TRBJ2-7, with D possibly TRBD1 on 5 matching bases. Input material: PBMCs. CDR3 coding DNA: TGTGCCAGTAGTATGCAGGGATACTACGAGCAGTACTTC. It specifies CASSMQGYYEQYF.